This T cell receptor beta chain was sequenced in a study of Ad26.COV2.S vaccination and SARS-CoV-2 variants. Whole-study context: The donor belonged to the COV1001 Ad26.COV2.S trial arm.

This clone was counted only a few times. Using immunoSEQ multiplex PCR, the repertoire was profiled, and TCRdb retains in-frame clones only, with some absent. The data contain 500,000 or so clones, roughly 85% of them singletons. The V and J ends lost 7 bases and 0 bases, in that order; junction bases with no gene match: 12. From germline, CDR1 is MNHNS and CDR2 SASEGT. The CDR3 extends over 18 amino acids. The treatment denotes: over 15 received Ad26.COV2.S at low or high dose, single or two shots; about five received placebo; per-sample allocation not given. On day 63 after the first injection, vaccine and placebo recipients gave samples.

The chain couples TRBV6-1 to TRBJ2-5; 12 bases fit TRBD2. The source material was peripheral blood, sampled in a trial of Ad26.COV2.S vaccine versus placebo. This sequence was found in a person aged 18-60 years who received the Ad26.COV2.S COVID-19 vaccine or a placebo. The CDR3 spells CASNEGRLAGGYQETQYF. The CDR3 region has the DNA TGTGCCAGCAATGAGGGGCGTCTAGCGGGGGGGTACCAAGAGACCCAGTACTTC.